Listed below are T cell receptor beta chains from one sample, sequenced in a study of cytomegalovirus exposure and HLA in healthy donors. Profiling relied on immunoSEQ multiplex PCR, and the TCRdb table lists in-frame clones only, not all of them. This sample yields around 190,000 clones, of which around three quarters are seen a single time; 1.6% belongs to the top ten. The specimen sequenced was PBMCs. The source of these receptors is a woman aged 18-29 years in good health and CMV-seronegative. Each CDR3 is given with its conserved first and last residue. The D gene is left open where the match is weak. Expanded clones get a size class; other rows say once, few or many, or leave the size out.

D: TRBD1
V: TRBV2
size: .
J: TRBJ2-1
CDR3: CASSGTGGVGNEQFF
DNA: TGTGCCAGCAGCGGAACAGGGGGTGTTGGCAATGAGCAGTTCTTC

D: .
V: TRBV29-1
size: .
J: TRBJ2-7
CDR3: CSGMTPGYEQYF
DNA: TGCAGCGGGATGACTCCCGGGTACGAGCAGTACTTC

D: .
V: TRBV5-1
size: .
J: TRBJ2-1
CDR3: CASSLASYNEQFF
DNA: TGCGCCAGCAGCTTGGCGAGCTACAATGAGCAGTTCTTC

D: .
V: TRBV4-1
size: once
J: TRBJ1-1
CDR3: CASSQGGRGTGAFF
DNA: TGCGCCAGCAGCCAAGGTGGCAGGGGCACTGGAGCTTTCTTT

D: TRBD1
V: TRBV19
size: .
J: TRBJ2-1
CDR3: CASSRQGAVYNEQFF
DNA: TGTGCCAGTAGTCGCCAGGGGGCTGTCTACAATGAGCAGTTCTTC

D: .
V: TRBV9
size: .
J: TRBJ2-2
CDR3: CASSLEGGPYTGELFF
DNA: TGTGCCAGCAGCCTGGAGGGGGGGCCTTACACCGGGGAGCTGTTTTTT

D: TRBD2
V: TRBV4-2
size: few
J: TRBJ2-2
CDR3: CASSQDPSGNTGELFF
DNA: TGTGCCAGCAGCCAAGATCCTAGCGGTAACACCGGGGAGCTGTTTTTT

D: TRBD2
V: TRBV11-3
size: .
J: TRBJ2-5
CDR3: CASSRGLAGDLETQYF
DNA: TGTGCCAGCAGCCGGGGACTAGCGGGGGACTTGGAGACCCAGTACTTC

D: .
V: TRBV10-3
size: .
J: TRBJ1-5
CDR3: CAISDSQNQPQHF
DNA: TGTGCCATCAGTGACTCCCAGAATCAGCCCCAGCATTTT

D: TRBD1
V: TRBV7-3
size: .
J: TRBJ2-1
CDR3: CASSLAAGQGINEQFF
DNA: TGTGCCAGCAGCTTAGCCGCGGGACAGGGAATCAATGAGCAGTTCTTC

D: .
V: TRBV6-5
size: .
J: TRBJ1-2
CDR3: CASRRRGQGNYGYTF
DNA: TGTGCCAGCAGGCGACGGGGTCAGGGGAACTATGGCTACACCTTC

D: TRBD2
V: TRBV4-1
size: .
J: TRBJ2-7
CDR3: CASSQVLREEPYEQYF
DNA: TGCGCCAGCAGCCAAGTGTTGCGGGAGGAACCCTACGAGCAGTACTTC

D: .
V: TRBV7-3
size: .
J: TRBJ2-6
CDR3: CASSLTGVGANVLTF
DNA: TGTGCCAGCAGCTTAACCGGGGTAGGGGCCAACGTCCTGACTTTC

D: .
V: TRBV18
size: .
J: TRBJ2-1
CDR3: CASSPTQRISYNEQFF
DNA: TGTGCCAGCTCACCTACACAGCGGATCTCCTACAATGAGCAGTTCTTC

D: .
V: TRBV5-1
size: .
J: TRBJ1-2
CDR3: CASSLRDTQSDGYTF
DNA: TGCGCCAGCAGCTTGCGGGACACTCAATCCGACGGCTACACCTTC

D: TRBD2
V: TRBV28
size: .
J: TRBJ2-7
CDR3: CASSLGPPSGAYEQYF
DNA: TGTGCCAGCAGTTTGGGGCCCCCCAGCGGGGCCTACGAGCAGTACTTC

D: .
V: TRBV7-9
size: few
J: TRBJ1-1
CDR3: CASSLPVLTEAFF
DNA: TGTGCCAGCAGCTTACCGGTCCTCACTGAAGCTTTCTTT

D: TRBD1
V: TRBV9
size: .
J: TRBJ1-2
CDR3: CASSVYRDRGSLDSGYTF
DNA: TGTGCCAGCAGCGTATATCGGGACAGGGGTTCCCTGGACTCTGGCTACACCTTC

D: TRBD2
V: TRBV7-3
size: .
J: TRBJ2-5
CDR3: CASSPQGLAGVQETQYF
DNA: TGTGCCAGCAGCCCCCAGGGACTAGCGGGCGTCCAAGAGACCCAGTACTTC

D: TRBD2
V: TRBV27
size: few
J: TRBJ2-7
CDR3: CASQTRTRGGEQYF
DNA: TGTGCCAGCCAGACTAGGACGCGGGGGGGGGAGCAGTACTTC

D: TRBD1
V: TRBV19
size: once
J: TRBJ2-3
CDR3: CASSLTQGWADTQYF
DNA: TGTGCCAGTAGTCTCACACAGGGGTGGGCAGATACGCAGTATTTT

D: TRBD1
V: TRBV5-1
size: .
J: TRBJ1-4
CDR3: CASSLGTGGYATNEKLFF
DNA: TGCGCCAGCAGTTTAGGGACAGGGGGCTATGCAACTAATGAAAAACTGTTTTTT

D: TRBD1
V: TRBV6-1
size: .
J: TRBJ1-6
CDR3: CASTPGQHNSPLHF
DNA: TGTGCCAGCACCCCGGGACAGCATAATTCACCCCTCCACTTT

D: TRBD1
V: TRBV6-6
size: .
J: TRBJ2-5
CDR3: CASSTGTATRKRPQYF
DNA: TGTGCCAGCAGCACCGGGACAGCGACACGCAAGAGACCCCAGTACTTC

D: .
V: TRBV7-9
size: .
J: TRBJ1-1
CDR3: CASSLVENTEAFF
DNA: TGTGCCAGCAGCTTAGTAGAGAACACTGAAGCTTTCTTT

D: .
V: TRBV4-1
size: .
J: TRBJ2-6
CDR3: CASSQGGRDGANVLTF
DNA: TGCGCCAGCAGCCAAGGCGGCAGGGATGGGGCCAACGTCCTGACTTTC

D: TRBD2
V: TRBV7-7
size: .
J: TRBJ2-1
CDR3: CALGAGAYNEQFF
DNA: TGTGCTCTGGGCGCGGGAGCTTACAATGAGCAGTTCTTC

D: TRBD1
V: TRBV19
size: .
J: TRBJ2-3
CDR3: CASSKRQGSDTQYF
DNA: TGTGCCAGTAGTAAGCGACAGGGATCAGATACGCAGTATTTT

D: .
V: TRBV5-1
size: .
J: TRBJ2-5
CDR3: CASSLGLAQETQYF
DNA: TGCGCCAGCAGCTTGGGGCTAGCTCAAGAGACCCAGTACTTC

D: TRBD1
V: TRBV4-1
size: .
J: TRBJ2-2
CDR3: CASSQAPTGTITGELFF
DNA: TGCGCCAGCAGCCAAGCTCCGACAGGGACGATCACCGGGGAGCTGTTTTTT

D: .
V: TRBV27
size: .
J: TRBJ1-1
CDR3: CASSLFGGSNTEAFF
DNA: TGTGCCAGCAGTTTATTCGGAGGGTCGAACACTGAAGCTTTCTTT

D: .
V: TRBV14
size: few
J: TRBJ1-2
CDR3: CASSQESRVYGYTF
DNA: TGTGCCAGCAGCCAAGAGAGCAGGGTCTATGGCTACACCTTC

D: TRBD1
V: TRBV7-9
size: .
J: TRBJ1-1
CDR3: CSSSFQGGNTEAFF
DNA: TGTTCCAGCAGCTTTCAGGGGGGGAACACTGAAGCTTTCTTT

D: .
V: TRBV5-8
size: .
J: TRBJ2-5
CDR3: CASSFYRLWETQYF
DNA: TGTGCCAGCAGCTTCTACAGGTTGTGGGAGACCCAGTACTTC

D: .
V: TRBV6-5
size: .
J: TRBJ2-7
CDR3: CASRPKGLFYEQYF
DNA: TGTGCCAGCAGACCCAAGGGACTTTTCTACGAGCAGTACTTC

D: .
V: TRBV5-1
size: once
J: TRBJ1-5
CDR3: CASSPTPGSNQPQHF
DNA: TGCGCCAGCAGCCCCACCCCGGGAAGCAATCAGCCCCAGCATTTT

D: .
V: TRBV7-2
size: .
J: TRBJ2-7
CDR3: CASSARVSQYLYEQYF
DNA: TGTGCCAGCAGCGCCCGAGTATCCCAATACCTCTACGAGCAGTACTTC

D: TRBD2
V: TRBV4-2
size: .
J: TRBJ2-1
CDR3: CASSQAGEAGGLNEQFF
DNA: TGTGCCAGCAGCCAGGCGGGGGAAGCGGGGGGATTAAATGAGCAGTTCTTC

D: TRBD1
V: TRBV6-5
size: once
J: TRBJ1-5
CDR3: CAAGTGGSQPQHF
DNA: TGTGCCGCCGGGACAGGGGGAAGTCAGCCCCAGCATTTT

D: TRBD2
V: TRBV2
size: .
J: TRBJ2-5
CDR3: CASREAPRETQYF
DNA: TGTGCCAGCCGGGAGGCTCCCAGGGAGACCCAGTACTTC